The sequence of this TCR beta chain was determined in a study of persistence of HIV-infected CD4 T cells. Germline assignment: CDR1 MNHNY and CDR2 SVGAGI (reference sequence). Germline trimming cut 2 bases from V and 12 bases from J; bases unmatched to any gene: 6. The CDR3 loop spans 12 amino acids. The libraries were made with immunoSEQ version 4 in survey mode. The method was immunoSEQ multiplex PCR; TCRdb's version includes in-frame clones alone and lacks a portion of them. This sample has more than 30,000 clones, with 60% to 75% found just once. The study, taken as a whole, reports: Compared with CD3/CD28-stimulated cells, CMV- and Gag-responding cells showed lower TCRbeta richness. Rare CMV-responding cells carrying HIV-1 proviruses were not analyzed separately for TCR.

As to this clone: Its antigen is not identified.

Cells were stimulated with overlapping HIV-1 Gag 15-mer peptides. Sorting of responding CD4+ T cells relied on upregulated CD40 ligand together with CD69. Undetectable plasma HIV-1 RNA below 50 copies/mL lasted at least 4 years. Donors had CD4+ T cell counts above 400 cells/uL and were CMV-seropositive. The starting material was CD4+ T cells sorted from PBMCs after approximately 18-hour stimulation, obtained from a patient who received antiretroviral therapy. The source of this sequence is an adult man with HIV who was CMV-seropositive. The chain uses TRBV6-6 and TRBJ2-7, with TRBD1 matching over 8 bases. CDR3 sequence (DNA): TGTGCCAGCAGTTACCATGGACAGGGTGGGTACTTC. This codes for CASSYHGQGGYF.